The clone carrying this T cell receptor beta chain was seen many times. Its cognate antigen is unknown. Together with a sample-barcoded 5' primer, a J-beta primer mix was included in a second PCR lasting 7 to 11 cycles. There were at least 3 million CDR3-containing paired-end reads obtained from each sample. Each CDR3 protein gets one entry after TCRdb re-called the 5' RACE reads with MiXCR. The sample records about 670,000 distinct CDR3 sequences, 52% being singletons. These data belong to a study of blood T cells in healthy people across ages. The study, taken as a whole, reports: Researchers deemed the diversity estimates from one million T cells underestimates.

The sample consisted of blood. This receptor was taken from a woman of 80 years or more in good health.

The CDR3 is CATTGGSKGGYTF. In DNA form, the CDR3 reads TGTGCCACCACGGGCGGGAGTAAAGGTGGCTACACCTTC. The V and J genes are TRBV10-3 and TRBJ1-2; D remains ambiguous. The CDR3 runs to 13 residues. V lost 10 bases and J 7 bases, leaving 19 bases between the germline ends. CDR1 and CDR2 from the germline V gene are ENHRY and SYGVKD.